This T cell receptor beta chain was identified during a study of T-cell memory formation after mild COVID-19 (dated by TCRdb to about 2021). For the study in its entirety: TCR sequence clusters from the two donors were largely donor specific. Two young, previously healthy adult volunteers, one female and one male, were included in the cohort. In two donors, T-cell clones that expanded and contracted after mild COVID-19 were followed by sequencing TCRalpha and TCRbeta repertoires longitudinally. Overall study results and their limits: The second-wave clones that peaked on day 37 were not confirmed to be SARS-CoV-2 specific. Some responding clones were found in pre-infection memory, which suggests that pre-existing cross-reactive memory T cells took part in the SARS-CoV-2 response. Clones contracting from day 15 to 85 had balanced CD4/CD8 phenotypes, while a second wave expanding from day 15 to 37 was biased towards CD4+. Contracting CD4+ clones were found mainly in CM and EM memory subsets, while CD8+ clones were enriched in EMRA. Only a couple of mild cases were covered in the study, and larger cohorts including severe cases with pre-infection samples were considered necessary.

Spanning cysteine to phenylalanine, the CDR3 consists of 15 amino acids. Only CDR3 DNA is held: 45 bases, read in frame from base 1. The CDR1 and CDR2 encoded by the germline V gene are LGHNA and YNFKEQ. The germline ends are 13 bases apart after V is trimmed by 0 bases and J by 6 bases. The instrument was an Illumina NovaSeq 6000. TCRalpha and TCRbeta cDNA libraries were built by 5'RACE with constant-segment primers, adding sample barcodes and unique molecular identifiers. Trizol reagent was used to extract RNA from every sample. The libraries were amplified in two PCR steps, and the second step added a second sample barcode and Illumina TruSeq adapters. Sequencing of the libraries was done on an Illumina NovaSeq, producing 2 x 150 bp paired-end reads. The original pipeline was this. With migec v1.2.7, reads were demultiplexed and then collapsed into UMI-guided consensus sequences. With mixcr v2.1.11, UMI consensuses were aligned to TRA and TRB V and J templates and assembled into clonotypes. Clonotypes were classified as expanded or contracted when called significant by both edgeR and NoisET, with noise models trained on biological replicates. edgeR calls used a false discovery rate-adjusted p below 0.01 and a log2 fold-change threshold of 1. As an exploratory analysis of dynamics, max-normalized trajectories of the 1000 most abundant clonotypes were examined by PCA with hierarchical clustering. Separately sequenced CD4+ and CD8+ repertoires were used to assign a CD4 or CD8 phenotype to each responding clone. TCRdb reran the public reads through fastp at Q25 and MiXCR, keeping productive beta chains. When rows share a CDR3 protein, they turn into one entry using the most common DNA and genes. The V and J calls were determined by TCRdb, not by the authors. Here the sample has 130,000 to 150,000 distinct CDR3 sequences; 15% to 20% occur a single time. The ten biggest clones cover around 2.4% of the sample.

As for this clonotype: Its antigen is currently not known. Base-call qualities are not available, and no considerably larger clone is one nucleotide away.

Ficoll-Paque density gradient centrifugation was used to isolate PBMCs. Material: PBMCs or a T cell subset sorted from them (not recorded which). The source is an adult woman who had mild COVID-19 (a few samples of this study predate the infection). The sample titles of this study are shuffled in the database, so cell type and time point are left out; the donor was told from shared clones. The sequence links TRBV4-2 to TRBJ2-3; no D gene can be assigned with confidence. The CDR3 loop reads CASSQDFTREDTQYF. The sequenced DNA is TGTGCCAGCAGCCAAGATTTCACTCGCGAGGATACGCAGTATTTT.